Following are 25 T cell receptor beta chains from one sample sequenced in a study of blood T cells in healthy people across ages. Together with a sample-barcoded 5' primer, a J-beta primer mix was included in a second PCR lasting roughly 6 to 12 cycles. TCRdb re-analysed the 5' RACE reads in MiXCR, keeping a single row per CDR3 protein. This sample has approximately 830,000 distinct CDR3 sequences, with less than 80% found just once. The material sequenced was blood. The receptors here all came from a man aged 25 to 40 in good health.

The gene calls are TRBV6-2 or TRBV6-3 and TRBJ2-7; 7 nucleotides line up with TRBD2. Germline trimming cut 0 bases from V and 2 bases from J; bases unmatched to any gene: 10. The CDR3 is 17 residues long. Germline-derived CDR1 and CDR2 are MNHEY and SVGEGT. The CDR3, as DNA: TGTGCCAGCAGTTACTCGAACTTTCTCGGGGGGACCTACGAGCAGTACTTC. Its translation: CASSYSNFLGGTYEQYF.

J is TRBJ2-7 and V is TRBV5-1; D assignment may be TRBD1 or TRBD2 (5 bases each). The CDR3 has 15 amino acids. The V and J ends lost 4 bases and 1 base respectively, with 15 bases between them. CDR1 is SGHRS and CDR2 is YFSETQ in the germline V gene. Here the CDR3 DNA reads TGCGCCAGCAGCCAGGGACCGACAGTTTCCTACGAGCAGTACTTC. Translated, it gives CASSQGPTVSYEQYF. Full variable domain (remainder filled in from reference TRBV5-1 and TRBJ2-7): KAGVTQTPRYLIKTRGQQVTLSCSPISGHRSVSWYQQTPGQGLQFLFEYFSETQRNKGNFPGRFSGRQFSNSRSEMNVSTLELGDSALYLCASSQGPTVSYEQYFGPGTRLTVT.

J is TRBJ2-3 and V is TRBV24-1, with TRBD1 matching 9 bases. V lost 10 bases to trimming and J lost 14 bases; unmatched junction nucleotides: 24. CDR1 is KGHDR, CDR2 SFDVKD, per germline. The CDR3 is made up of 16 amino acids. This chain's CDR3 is CATLGRGDRAPNVAYF. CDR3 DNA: TGTGCCACTTTGGGCCGAGGGGACAGGGCCCCCAATGTGGCGTATTTT.

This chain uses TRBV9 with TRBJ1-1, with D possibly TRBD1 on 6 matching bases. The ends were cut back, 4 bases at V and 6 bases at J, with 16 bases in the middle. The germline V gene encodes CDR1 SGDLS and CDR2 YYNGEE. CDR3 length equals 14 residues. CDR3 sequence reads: CASSSGDSLSEAFF. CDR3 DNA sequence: TGTGCCAGCAGCTCAGGGGATTCCCTCTCTGAAGCTTTCTTT.

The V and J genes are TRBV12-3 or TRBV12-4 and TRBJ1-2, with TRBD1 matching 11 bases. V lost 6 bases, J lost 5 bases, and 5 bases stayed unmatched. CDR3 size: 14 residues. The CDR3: CASRPRDRGYGYTF. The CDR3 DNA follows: TGTGCCAGCAGGCCCCGGGACAGGGGGTATGGCTACACCTTC.

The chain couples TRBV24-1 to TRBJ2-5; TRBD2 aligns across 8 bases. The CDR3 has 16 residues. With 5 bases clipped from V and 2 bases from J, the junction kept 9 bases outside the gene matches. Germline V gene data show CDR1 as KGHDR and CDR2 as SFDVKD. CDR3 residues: CATSGAGTRSQETQYF. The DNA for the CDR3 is TGTGCCACCAGTGGTGCCGGGACTAGATCGCAAGAGACCCAGTACTTC.

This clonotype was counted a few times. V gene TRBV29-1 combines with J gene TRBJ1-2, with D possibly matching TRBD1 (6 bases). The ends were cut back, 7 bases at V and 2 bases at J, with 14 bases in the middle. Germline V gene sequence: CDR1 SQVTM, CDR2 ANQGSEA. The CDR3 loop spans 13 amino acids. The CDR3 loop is CSASPGQNYGYTF. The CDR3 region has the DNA TGCAGCGCCAGCCCCGGACAGAACTATGGCTACACCTTC.

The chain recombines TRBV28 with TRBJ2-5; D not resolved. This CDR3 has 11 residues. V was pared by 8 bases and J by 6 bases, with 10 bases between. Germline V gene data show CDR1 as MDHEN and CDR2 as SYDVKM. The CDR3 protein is CASSTLQTQYF. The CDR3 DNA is TGTGCCAGCTCAACCCTACAGACCCAGTACTTC.

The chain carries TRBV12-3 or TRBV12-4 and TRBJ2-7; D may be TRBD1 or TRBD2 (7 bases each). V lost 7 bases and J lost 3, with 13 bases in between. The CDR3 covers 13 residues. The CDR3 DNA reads TGTGCCAGCACAGGGGGAGGGTTCTACGAGCAGTACTTC. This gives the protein CASTGGGFYEQYF.

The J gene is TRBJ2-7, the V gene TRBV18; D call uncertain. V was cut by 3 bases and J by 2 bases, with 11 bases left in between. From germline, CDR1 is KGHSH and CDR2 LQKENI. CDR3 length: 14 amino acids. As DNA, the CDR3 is TGTGCCAGCTCACCGGCGCTGGAGACCTACGAGCAGTACTTC. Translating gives CASSPALETYEQYF.

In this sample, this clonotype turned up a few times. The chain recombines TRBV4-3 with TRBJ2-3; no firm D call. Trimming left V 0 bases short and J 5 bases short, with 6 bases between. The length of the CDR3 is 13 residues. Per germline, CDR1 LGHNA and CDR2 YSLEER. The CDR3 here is CASSQEPQDTQYF. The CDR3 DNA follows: TGCGCCAGCAGCCAAGAACCCCAAGATACGCAGTATTTT.

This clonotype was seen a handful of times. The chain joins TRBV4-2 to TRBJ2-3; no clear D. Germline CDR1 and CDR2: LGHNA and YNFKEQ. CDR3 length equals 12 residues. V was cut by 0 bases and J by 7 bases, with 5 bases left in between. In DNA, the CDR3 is TGTGCCAGCAGCCAAGATTGGAATACGCAGTATTTT. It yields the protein CASSQDWNTQYF.

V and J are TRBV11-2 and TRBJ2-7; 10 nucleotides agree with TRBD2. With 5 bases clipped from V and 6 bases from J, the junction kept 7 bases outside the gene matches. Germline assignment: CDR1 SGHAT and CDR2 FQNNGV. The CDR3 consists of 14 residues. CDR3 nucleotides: TGTGCCAGCAGCCTCCAGCGACTAGCGGGCGAGCAGTACTTC. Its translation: CASSLQRLAGEQYF.

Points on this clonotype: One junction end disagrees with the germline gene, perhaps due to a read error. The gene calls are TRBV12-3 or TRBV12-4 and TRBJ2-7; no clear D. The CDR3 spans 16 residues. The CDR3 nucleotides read TGTGCCAGCAGTCCCCAAGCTAGGGCAGCCTCCTACGAGCAGTACTTT. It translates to CASSPQARAASYEQYF.

DNA for the CDR3: TGTGCCAGCAGTTTAATAGGGGGGGGGAGGGATACGCAGTATTTT. It is translated as CASSLIGGGRDTQYF. The rearrangement links TRBV12-3 or TRBV12-4 to TRBJ2-3; weak D call: TRBD2 (7 bases). V was cut by 2 bases and J by 6 bases, with 15 bases left in between. CDR3 length: 15 amino acids.

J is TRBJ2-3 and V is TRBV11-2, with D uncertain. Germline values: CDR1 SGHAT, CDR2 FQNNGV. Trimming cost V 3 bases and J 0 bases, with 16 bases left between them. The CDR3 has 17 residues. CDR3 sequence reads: CASSFYTSTPSTDTQYF. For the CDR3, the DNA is TGTGCCAGCAGCTTCTATACATCTACCCCAAGCACAGATACGCAGTATTTT. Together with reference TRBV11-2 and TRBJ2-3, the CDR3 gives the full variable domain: EAGVAQSPRYKIIEKRQSVAFWCNPISGHATLYWYQQILGQGPKLLIQFQNNGVVDDSQLPKDRFSAERLKGVDSTLKIQPAKLEDSAVYLCASSFYTSTPSTDTQYFGPGTRLTVL.

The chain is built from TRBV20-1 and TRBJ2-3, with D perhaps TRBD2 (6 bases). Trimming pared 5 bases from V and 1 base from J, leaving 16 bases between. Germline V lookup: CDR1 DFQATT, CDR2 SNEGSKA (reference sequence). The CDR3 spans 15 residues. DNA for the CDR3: TGCAGTGCTTTTAGCGGAGACCCTGGCACAGATACGCAGTATTTT. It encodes CSAFSGDPGTDTQYF.

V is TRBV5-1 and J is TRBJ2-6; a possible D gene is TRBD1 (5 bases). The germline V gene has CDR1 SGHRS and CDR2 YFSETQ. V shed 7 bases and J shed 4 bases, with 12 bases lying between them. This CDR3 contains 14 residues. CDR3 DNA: TGCGCCAGCGGGATGGGGCTCGGGGCCAACGTCCTGACTTTC. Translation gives CASGMGLGANVLTF.

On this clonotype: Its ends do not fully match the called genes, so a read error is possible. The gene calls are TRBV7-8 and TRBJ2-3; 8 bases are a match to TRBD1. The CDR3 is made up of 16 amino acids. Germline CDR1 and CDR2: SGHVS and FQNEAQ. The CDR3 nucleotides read TGTGCCAGCAGCTCAGGTCGGACAGGGAACACAGATGCGCAGTATTTT. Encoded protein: CASSSGRTGNTDAQYF.

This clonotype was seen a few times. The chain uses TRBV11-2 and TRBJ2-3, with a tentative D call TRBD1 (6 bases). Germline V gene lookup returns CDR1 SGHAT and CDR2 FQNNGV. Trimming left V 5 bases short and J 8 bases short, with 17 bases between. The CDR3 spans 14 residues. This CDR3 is CASSPGIPRGTQYF. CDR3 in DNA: TGTGCCAGCAGCCCGGGGATTCCCAGGGGTACGCAGTATTTT.

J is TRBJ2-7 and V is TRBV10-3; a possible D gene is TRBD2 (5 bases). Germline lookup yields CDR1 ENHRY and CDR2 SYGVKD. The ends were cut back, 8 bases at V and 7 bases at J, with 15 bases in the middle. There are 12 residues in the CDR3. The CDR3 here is CAIRAREQEQYF. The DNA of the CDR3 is TGTGCCATCCGAGCGAGGGAACAAGAGCAGTACTTC.

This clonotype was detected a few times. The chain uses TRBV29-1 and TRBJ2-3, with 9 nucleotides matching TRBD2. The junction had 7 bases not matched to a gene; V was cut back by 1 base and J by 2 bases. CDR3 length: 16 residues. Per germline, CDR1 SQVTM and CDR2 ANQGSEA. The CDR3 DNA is TGCAGCGTTGAAGGGGGGCTAGCGGGGAACACAGATACGCAGTATTTT. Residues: CSVEGGLAGNTDTQYF.

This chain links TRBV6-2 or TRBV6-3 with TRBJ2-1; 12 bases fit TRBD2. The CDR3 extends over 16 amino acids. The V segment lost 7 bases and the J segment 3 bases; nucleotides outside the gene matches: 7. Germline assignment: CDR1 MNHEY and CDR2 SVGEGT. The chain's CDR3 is CASIKRLAGVYNEQFF. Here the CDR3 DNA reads TGTGCCAGCATCAAGAGACTAGCGGGGGTCTACAATGAGCAGTTCTTC.

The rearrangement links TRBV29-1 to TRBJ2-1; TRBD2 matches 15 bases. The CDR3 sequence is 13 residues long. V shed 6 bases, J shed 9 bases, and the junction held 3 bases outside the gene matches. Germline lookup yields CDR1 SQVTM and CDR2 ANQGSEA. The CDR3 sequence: CSVRTSGGGEQFF. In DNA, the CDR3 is TGCAGCGTCCGGACTAGCGGGGGGGGTGAGCAGTTCTTC.

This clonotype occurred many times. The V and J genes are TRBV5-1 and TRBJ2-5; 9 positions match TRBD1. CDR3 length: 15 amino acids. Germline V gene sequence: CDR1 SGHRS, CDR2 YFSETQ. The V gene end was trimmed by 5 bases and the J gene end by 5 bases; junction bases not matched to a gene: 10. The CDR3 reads CASSLGQGRMETQYF. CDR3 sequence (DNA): TGCGCCAGCAGTCTTGGACAGGGGAGGATGGAGACCCAGTACTTC.